The T cell receptor (beta chain) under discussion was sequenced for a study of Ad26.COV2.S vaccination and SARS-CoV-2 variants. The overall study: Recipients of Ad26.COV2.S got it intramuscularly, once or twice 56 days apart. Overall study findings and caveats: Individuals receiving vaccine had higher spike-specific TCR breadth than placebo recipients did.

Germline assignment: CDR1 SGHDT and CDR2 YYEEEE. This CDR3 region has 16 residues. The J segment lost 3 bases and the V segment lost 0 bases, leaving 7 bases of the junction unmatched. On this clone itself: The antigen is not known.

This sample's treatment: over 15 received Ad26.COV2.S at low or high dose, single or two shots; several received placebo; per-sample allocation not given. The samples were gathered on day 63 after the first injection of vaccine or placebo. The data were produced by immunoSEQ multiplex PCR, yet TCRdb's version contains in-frame clones alone and is incomplete. This sample has roughly 500,000 clones, with around 88% found just once. The clonotype originates from a person aged 18-65 years who received the Ad26.COV2.S COVID-19 vaccine or a placebo. V gene TRBV5-6 combines with J gene TRBJ2-3; 7 nucleotides line up with TRBD2. The sequenced sample was peripheral blood, obtained in a trial of Ad26.COV2.S vaccine versus placebo. The CDR3 region has the DNA TGTGCCAGCAGCTTGGATGGGCGGGAGATGACAGATACGCAGTATTTT. The encoded protein is CASSLDGREMTDTQYF.